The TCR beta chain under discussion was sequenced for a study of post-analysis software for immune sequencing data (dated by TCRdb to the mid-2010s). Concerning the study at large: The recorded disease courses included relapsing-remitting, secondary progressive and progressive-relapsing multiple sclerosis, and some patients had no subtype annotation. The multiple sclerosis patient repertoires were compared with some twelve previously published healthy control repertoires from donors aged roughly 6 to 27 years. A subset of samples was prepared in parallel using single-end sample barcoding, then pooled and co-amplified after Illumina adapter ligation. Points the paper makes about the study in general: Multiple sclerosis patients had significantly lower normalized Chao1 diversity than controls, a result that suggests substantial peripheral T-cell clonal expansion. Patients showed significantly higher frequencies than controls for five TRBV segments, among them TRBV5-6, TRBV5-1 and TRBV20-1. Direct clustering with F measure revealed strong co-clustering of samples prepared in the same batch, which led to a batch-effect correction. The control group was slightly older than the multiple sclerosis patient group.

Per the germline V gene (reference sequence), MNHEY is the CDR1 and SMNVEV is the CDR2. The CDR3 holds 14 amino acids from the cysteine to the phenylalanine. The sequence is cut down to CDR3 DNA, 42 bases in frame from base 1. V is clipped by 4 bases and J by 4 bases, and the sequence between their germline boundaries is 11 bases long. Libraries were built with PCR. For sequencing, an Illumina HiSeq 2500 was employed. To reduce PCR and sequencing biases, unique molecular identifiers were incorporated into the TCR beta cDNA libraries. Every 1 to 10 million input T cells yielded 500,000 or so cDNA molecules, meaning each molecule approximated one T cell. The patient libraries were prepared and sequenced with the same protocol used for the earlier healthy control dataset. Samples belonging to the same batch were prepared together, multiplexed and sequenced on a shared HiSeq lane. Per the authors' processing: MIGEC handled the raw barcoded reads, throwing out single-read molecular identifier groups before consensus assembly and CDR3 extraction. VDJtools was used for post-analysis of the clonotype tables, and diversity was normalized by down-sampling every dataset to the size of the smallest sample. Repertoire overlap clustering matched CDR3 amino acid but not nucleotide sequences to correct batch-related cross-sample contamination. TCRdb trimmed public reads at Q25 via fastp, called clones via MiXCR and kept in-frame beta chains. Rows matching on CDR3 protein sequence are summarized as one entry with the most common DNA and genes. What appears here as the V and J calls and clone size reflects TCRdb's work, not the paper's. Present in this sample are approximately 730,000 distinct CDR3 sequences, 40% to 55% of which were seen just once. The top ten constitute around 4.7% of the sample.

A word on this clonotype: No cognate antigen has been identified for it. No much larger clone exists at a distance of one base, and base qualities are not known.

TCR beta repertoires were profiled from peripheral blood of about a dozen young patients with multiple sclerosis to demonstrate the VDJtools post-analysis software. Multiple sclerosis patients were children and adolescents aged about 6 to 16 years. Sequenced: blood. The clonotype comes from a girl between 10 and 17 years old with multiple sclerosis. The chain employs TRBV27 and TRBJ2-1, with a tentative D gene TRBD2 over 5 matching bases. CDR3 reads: CASSYASPYNEQFF. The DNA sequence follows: TGTGCCAGCAGTTATGCTAGCCCTTACAATGAGCAGTTCTTC.